This entry concerns a single T cell receptor beta chain. Trimming shortened V by 1 base and J by 8 bases, and 6 bases separated the two germline ends. Looked up from germline, CDR1 is SEHNR and CDR2 is FQNEAQ (reference sequence). CDR3 length: 12 amino acids. TCRdb itself ran the RT-PCR reads through MiXCR, one entry per CDR3 protein. The table shows over 400,000 distinct CDR3 sequences, with roughly 16% occurring only once. The data were obtained in a study of patients and donors after allogeneic stem cell transplantation. Material for sequencing was blood, either unsorted or a sorted T cell fraction (not recorded which). J is TRBJ1-5 and V is TRBV7-9, with unresolved D. This clonotype originated in a human donor who was either an allogeneic HSCT recipient or a stem cell or donor lymphocyte infusion donor (not recorded which). It is not recorded whose cells these are; they may come from a transplant donor. The CDR3 DNA follows: TGTGCCAGCAGCTTAGGTGGAGAGCCCCAGCATTTT. This translates into CASSLGGEPQHF.